Detailed here is one T cell receptor beta chain. Its target is not known. Germline assignment: CDR1 MGHRA and CDR2 YSYEKL. The CDR3 covers 15 residues. The V and J ends lost 4 bases and 4 bases, in that order; junction bases with no gene match: 4. These data belong to a study of CD8 T cells in Susac syndrome. Looking at the study overall: Susac syndrome patients were untreated, on corticosteroids with some adding intravenous immunoglobulin, or on intravenous immunoglobulin only. Study results and caveats: The total CD8+ repertoires contained approximately 16 Susac-specific public clones, and the CD8+ TEMRA repertoires contained about 5.

The diagnostic criteria were recently defined, and patients with Susac syndrome met them for definite or probable disease. Random-hexamer reverse transcription was applied to roughly 0.5 to 1 ug RNA. The method of amplification for TCR beta CDR3 was immunoSEQ multiplex PCR, covering 54 Vbeta and 13 Jbeta. One entry per CDR3 protein results from TCRdb running MiXCR on the immunoSEQ multiplex PCR reads. The profile shows around 170,000 distinct CDR3 sequences, just under 95% of them singletons. This sequence was found in a human donor with Susac syndrome. This sequence joins TRBV4-1 and TRBJ2-5, with TRBD2 matching 12 bases. What was sequenced was CD8+ T cells from PBMCs. In DNA, the CDR3 is TGCGCCAGCAGCCCGACTAGCGGGAGAGGAGAGACCCAGTACTTC. Translation gives CASSPTSGRGETQYF.